The entry below gives a single TCR beta chain sequence along with its context. Its matching antigen is unknown. Method: immunoSEQ multiplex PCR; TCRdb's copy keeps in-frame clones and lacks some. Of 350,000 to 400,000 clones listed, roughly nine tenths were seen once; the top ten hold 3.5%. This specimen comes from a study of Ad26.COV2.S vaccination and SARS-CoV-2 variants. In the study overall: The COV1001 Ad26.COV2.S trial arm included the donor. Ad26.COV2.S was injected intramuscularly once or twice, 56 days apart.

General observations from the study: The TCR-based breadth and depth measures might underestimate overall T cell responses.

Treatment reported: some 19 received Ad26.COV2.S at low or high dose, single or two shots; 5 received placebo; per-sample allocation not given. The study sampled participants on day 63 after the first vaccine or placebo injection. Aged 18-55 years, donor was enrolled in Boston in about 2020. Per germline, CDR1 LNHDA and CDR2 SQIVND (reference sequence). The length of the CDR3 is 16 residues. Trimming cost V 6 bases and J 0 bases, with 17 bases left between them. The sequence came from a person between 18 and 59 years old who received the Ad26.COV2.S COVID-19 vaccine or a placebo. The rearrangement links TRBV19 to TRBJ1-1; tentative D call: TRBD1 (6 bases). The sequencing used peripheral blood, collected in a trial of Ad26.COV2.S vaccine versus placebo. The CDR3 DNA reads as TGTGCCAGTAGCAACCGGGACAATAAGATGAACACTGAAGCTTTCTTT. Amino acid sequence: CASSNRDNKMNTEAFF. The variable domain in full, with the rest retrieved from reference TRBV19 and TRBJ1-1, is DGGITQSPKYLFRKEGQNVTLSCEQNLNHDAMYWYRQDPGQGLRLIYYSQIVNDFQKGDIAEGYSVSREKKESFPLTVTSAQKNPTAFYLCASSNRDNKMNTEAFFGQGTRLTVV.